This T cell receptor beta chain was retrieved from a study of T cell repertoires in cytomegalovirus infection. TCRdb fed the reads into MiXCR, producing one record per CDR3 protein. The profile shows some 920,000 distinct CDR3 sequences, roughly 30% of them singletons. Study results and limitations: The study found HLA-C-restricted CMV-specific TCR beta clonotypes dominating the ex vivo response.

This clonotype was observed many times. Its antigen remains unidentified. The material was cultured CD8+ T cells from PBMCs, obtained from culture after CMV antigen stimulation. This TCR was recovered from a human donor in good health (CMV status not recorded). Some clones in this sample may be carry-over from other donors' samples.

In nucleotides, the CDR3 is TGTGCCAGCAGCTTAGCGGGGGGTGTCTACAATGAGCAGTTCTTC. Translation: CASSLAGGVYNEQFF. The chain has TRBV19 and TRBJ2-1, with TRBD2 matching over 10 bases. The CDR3 totals 15 residues. V trimming: 9 bases; J trimming: 3 bases; junction bases outside the gene matches: 8. The germline CDR1 and CDR2 sequences are LNHDA and SQIVND (reference sequence).